One and the same sample provided the 20 T cell receptor beta chains below, sequenced in a study of blood T cell repertoires in COVID-19. Sequenced by immunoSEQ multiplex PCR; TCRdb stores in-frame clones only, minus some. The sample contains 140,000 or so clones, around 90% of which appear only once. Material: peripheral blood. The receptors were sampled from a human donor with COVID-19, enrolled during active disease. The donor label of this sample is uncertain.

This clone was recorded only once. The rearrangement joins TRBV7-2 to TRBJ1-2; 8 bases align to TRBD1. CDR1 and CDR2 from the germline V gene are SGHTA and FQGNSA. CDR3 size: 16 residues. The J segment lost 1 base and the V segment lost 5 bases, leaving 9 bases of the junction unmatched. The CDR3 spells CASSPQLTGVNYGYTF. Here the CDR3 DNA reads TGTGCCAGCAGCCCCCAGTTGACAGGGGTTAACTATGGCTACACCTTC.

This chain connects TRBV27 to TRBJ1-1; a weak D match, TRBD1 (6 bases). Germline V gene sequence: CDR1 MNHEY, CDR2 SMNVEV (reference sequence). The CDR3 sequence is 16 residues long. V lost 2 bases and J 5 bases, leaving 18 bases between the germline ends. This CDR3 is CASSLDQGPGMTEAFF. CDR3 bases: TGTGCCAGCAGTTTAGATCAGGGGCCGGGGATGACTGAAGCTTTCTTT.

This chain links TRBV28 with TRBJ2-7; 8 bases fit TRBD1. Germline CDR1 is MDHEN and CDR2 is SYDVKM. There are 17 residues in the CDR3. With 5 bases clipped from V and 2 bases from J, the junction kept 14 bases outside the gene matches. CDR3 bases: TGTGCCAGCAGTCCCACTGGCCCTGGACAGGGCACCTACGAGCAGTACTTC. It yields the protein CASSPTGPGQGTYEQYF. Supplemented by reference TRBV28 and TRBJ2-7, the full variable domain reads DVKVTQSSRYLVKRTGEKVFLECVQDMDHENMFWYRQDPGLGLRLIYFSYDVKMKEKGDIPEGYSVSREKKERFSLILESASTNQTSMYLCASSPTGPGQGTYEQYFGPGTRLTVT.

The chain couples TRBV5-6 to TRBJ2-7; 8 nucleotides agree with TRBD1. Germline V gene lookup returns CDR1 SGHDT and CDR2 YYEEEE. Germline trimming cut 5 bases from V and 3 bases from J; bases unmatched to any gene: 10. CDR3 length equals 15 residues. CDR3 DNA sequence: TGTGCCAGCAGTCCAACAGGGGGAAGAGTCTACGAGCAGTACTTC. This encodes CASSPTGGRVYEQYF.

This clone was observed a single time. The V call is TRBV6-5, the J call TRBJ1-2, with D possibly being TRBD1 (5 bases). V was shortened by 7 bases and J by 7 bases, with 13 bases between the two germline ends. This CDR3 has 12 amino acids. Per the germline V gene, CDR1 is MNHEY and CDR2 is SVGAGI. DNA for the CDR3: TGTGCCAGCACAGGGTCAGTCGCTGGCTACACCTTC. This gives the protein CASTGSVAGYTF.

The rearrangement uses TRBV10-3 and TRBJ1-2; D call uncertain. The CDR3 sequence is 14 residues long. In germline, CDR1 is ENHRY, CDR2 SYGVKD. V shed 0 bases and J shed 4 bases, with 9 bases lying between them. CDR3 coding DNA: TGTGCCATCAGTGAGTCGGGCAGCCTCTATGGCTACACCTTC. It encodes CAISESGSLYGYTF.

This sequence joins TRBV4-1 and TRBJ1-1; D unclear. The ends were cut back, 2 bases at V and 7 bases at J, with 14 bases in the middle. Germline loops: CDR1 MGHRA, CDR2 YSYEKL. This CDR3 has 14 residues. CDR3 in DNA: TGCGCCAGCAGCCAACCAGGCCAGACCCATGAAGCTTTCTTT. This gives the protein CASSQPGQTHEAFF.

The chain is built from TRBV18 and TRBJ2-2; 9 nucleotides line up with TRBD1. The germline gives CDR1 KGHSH, CDR2 LQKENI. The CDR3 is 18 amino acids. V was pared by 3 bases and J by 4 bases, with 12 bases of the junction left unmatched. CDR3 nucleotides: TGTGCCAGCTCACCCTTCGCAGGGACAGGGCCCCTCACCGGGGAGCTGTTTTTT. It codes for CASSPFAGTGPLTGELFF.

The chain carries TRBV2 and TRBJ1-1; 11 nucleotides match TRBD1. Germline values: CDR1 SNHLY, CDR2 FYNNEI. Trimming took 6 bases from V and 8 from J; bases not matched to a gene: 2. This CDR3 contains 12 residues. As DNA, the CDR3 is TGTGCCAGCAGGGACAGGGGGCCCGAAGCTTTCTTT. Translating it yields CASRDRGPEAFF.

The rearrangement joins TRBV12-3 or TRBV12-4 to TRBJ1-2; D is undetermined. V was cut by 4 bases and J by 0 bases, with 3 bases left in between. The CDR3 is 12 amino acids. Written as DNA, the CDR3 is TGTGCCAGCAGTTCTTCTAACTATGGCTACACCTTC. Its protein is CASSSSNYGYTF.

This clone was seen a single time. The chain couples TRBV11-3 to TRBJ2-2; D uncertain. V was cut by 4 bases and J by 6 bases, with 9 bases left in between. The length of the CDR3 is 13 residues. CDR1 SGHNT and CDR2 YENEEA come from the germline V gene. CDR3: CASSSPRAGELFF. In DNA, the CDR3 is TGTGCCAGCAGCTCCCCCCGGGCCGGGGAGCTGTTTTTT.

The chain uses TRBV20-1 and TRBJ1-2; D may be TRBD1 (5 bases). Germline V gives CDR1 DFQATT, CDR2 SNEGSKA (reference sequence). V was pared by 5 bases and J by 7 bases, with 8 bases between. The CDR3 loop spans 10 amino acids. The CDR3: CSAYDSGYTF. CDR3 bases: TGCAGTGCTTACGACAGTGGCTACACCTTC.

The CDR3 loop reads CSVVRTGGEDTEAFF. CDR3 DNA sequence: TGCAGCGTTGTGAGGACAGGGGGGGAGGACACTGAAGCTTTCTTT. J is TRBJ1-1 and V is TRBV29-1, with 10 bases fitting TRBD1. The trim removed 4 bases at V and 3 bases at J, leaving 8 bases unmatched. CDR1 is SQVTM and CDR2 is ANQGSEA in the germline V gene. The CDR3 runs to 15 residues.

This clone appeared once. The chain joins TRBV27 to TRBJ2-7, with TRBD1 matching 12 bases. Germline V gene data show CDR1 as MNHEY and CDR2 as SMNVEV (reference sequence). V was pared by 5 bases and J by 7 bases, with 3 bases of the junction left unmatched. CDR3 length: 13 residues. The CDR3 loop is CASSGDRGLEQYF. CDR3 DNA sequence: TGTGCCAGCAGTGGGGACAGGGGGCTAGAGCAGTACTTC.

The V call is TRBV11-3, the J call TRBJ2-3; TRBD2 might be the D (5 bases). Germline V gene sequence: CDR1 SGHNT, CDR2 YENEEA. Trimming removed 1 base from V and 5 bases from J, with 13 bases in between. The CDR3 has 15 residues. Here the CDR3 DNA reads TGTGCCAGCAGCTTAGGCGCCTTTGGGAGAGATACGCAGTATTTT. Translated: CASSLGAFGRDTQYF.

The CDR3 DNA reads as TGCGCCAGCAGCCCCCTCCGACAGGCTGGGGCCAACGTCCTGACTTTC. Amino acid sequence: CASSPLRQAGANVLTF. The chain links TRBV5-1 to TRBJ2-6, with D possibly matching TRBD1 (6 bases). The CDR3 covers 16 residues. Germline V lookup: CDR1 SGHRS, CDR2 YFSETQ. Trimming cost V 4 bases and J 2 bases, with 13 bases left between them. The full variable domain, completed using reference TRBV5-1 and TRBJ2-6, is KAGVTQTPRYLIKTRGQQVTLSCSPISGHRSVSWYQQTPGQGLQFLFEYFSETQRNKGNFPGRFSGRQFSNSRSEMNVSTLELGDSALYLCASSPLRQAGANVLTFGAGSRLTVL.

The chain has TRBV11-3 and TRBJ2-7; 7 positions agree with TRBD1. The CDR3 runs to 13 residues. CDR1 is SGHNT, CDR2 YENEEA, per germline. Trimming removed 6 bases from V and 3 bases from J; junction bases left unmatched: 5. In DNA, the CDR3 is TGTGCCAGCAGAACAGGGGCGGGCTACGAGCAGTACTTC. Its translation: CASRTGAGYEQYF.

Comments on this clone: The same CDR3 is also encoded by other DNA sequences in this sample. V gene TRBV9 combines with J gene TRBJ2-3; possible D gene TRBD1, 6 bases. CDR1 and CDR2 from the germline V gene are SGDLS and YYNGEE. The CDR3 is 15 residues long. Trimming left V 0 bases short and J 0 bases short, with 8 bases between. As DNA, the CDR3 is TGTGCCAGCAGCGTAGCAGGGACAAGCACAGATACGCAGTATTTT. Translating it yields CASSVAGTSTDTQYF. Combining the CDR3 with reference TRBV9 and TRBJ2-3 gives the whole variable domain DSGVTQTPKHLITATGQRVTLRCSPRSGDLSVYWYQQSLDQGLQFLIQYYNGEERAKGNILERFSAQQFPDLHSELNLSSLELGDSALYFCASSVAGTSTDTQYFGPGTRLTVL.

This clone appeared a single time. J is TRBJ2-5 and V is TRBV7-9; 8 nucleotides match TRBD1. The CDR3 sequence is 16 residues long. Germline loops: CDR1 SEHNR, CDR2 FQNEAQ (reference sequence). The trim removed 2 bases at V and 1 base at J, leaving 6 bases unmatched. CDR3 amino acids: CASSLLSQGAQETQYF. CDR3 DNA sequence: TGTGCCAGCAGCTTATTAAGCCAGGGGGCCCAAGAGACCCAGTACTTC.

The V call is TRBV6-5, the J call TRBJ1-1, with D unclear. The germline V gene has CDR1 MNHEY and CDR2 SVGAGI. Trimming cost V 6 bases and J 5 bases, with 19 bases left between them. The CDR3 runs 15 residues. The DNA of the CDR3 is TGTGCCAGCAGCAGACTTCCCCTCGCGGGTACTGAAGCTTTCTTT. Its translation is CASSRLPLAGTEAFF.